The clone carrying this TCR beta chain was counted a single time. V was clipped by 5 bases and J by 5 bases; unmatched bases: 11. Germline lookup yields CDR1 MNHEY and CDR2 SMNVEV (reference sequence). The CDR3 runs 15 residues. The data derive from a study of blood T cell repertoires in COVID-19. On the study more broadly: Whether acute or convalescent, the COVID-19 samples came from the United States, Italy and Spain. PBMCs, B-cell-depleted T cells, or T cells were the source of the cDNA or gDNA that made up the material.

Authors' data handling: The assay estimated nucleated cells by amplifying reference gene primers. Produced via immunoSEQ multiplex PCR; TCRdb's table is partial and in-frame only. V, J and clone size are those of that table, while D and trimming were read from the DNA. Found here are 20,000 to 25,000 clones, around 82% of them singletons; the top ten hold around 3.2%. This rearrangement joins TRBV27 to TRBJ2-5; 7 nucleotides align to TRBD1. The sequencing sample was made of peripheral blood. The TCR was taken from a man aged 40-49 years with acute or convalescent COVID-19. As DNA, the CDR3 is TGTGCCAGCAGTCCCCCTGGGACAGCCGGGGAGACCCAGTACTTC. Translating it yields CASSPPGTAGETQYF.